These 21 T cell receptor beta chains were all obtained from the same sample, sequenced in a study of T-cell reconstitution after alpha-beta-depleted transplantation in children. For TCRbeta, the library was prepared with unique molecular identifiers. TCRdb itself ran the PCR reads through MiXCR, one entry per CDR3 protein. Of approximately 150,000 distinct CDR3 sequences in the sample, about 9% are singletons; the top ten hold 15% to 20%. Here the sequenced sample was PBMCs, mostly from graft donor cells, taken 180 days after TCRalphabeta/CD19-depleted stem cell transplant. The receptors come from a female patient under 10 years old who had a stem cell transplant for congenital amegakaryocytic thrombocytopenia, so the T cells may come from the graft donor.

This clonotype was picked up many times. The CDR3 DNA follows: TGTGCCAGCAGACGGGAACAGGGTTTTGTATACGAGCAGTACTTC. Its translation is CASRREQGFVYEQYF. The chain employs TRBV28 and TRBJ2-7; a possible D gene is TRBD1 (6 bases). This CDR3 is built from 15 residues. The V and J ends lost 6 bases and 4 bases respectively, with 19 bases between them. CDR1 is MDHEN and CDR2 is SYDVKM in the germline V gene.

This clonotype was observed at least ten times. In DNA, the CDR3 is TGCAGCGCGAGACAGGTTGGGGCCTACGAGCAGTACTTC. It specifies CSARQVGAYEQYF. The chain is built from TRBV29-1 and TRBJ2-7; TRBD1 is a possible D gene (6 bases). Germline values: CDR1 SQVTM, CDR2 ANQGSEA. This CDR3 has 13 amino acids. The V and J ends lost 7 bases and 2 bases respectively, with 15 bases between them.

This clonotype was picked up many times. CDR3 region: CASSQANSYNEQFF. The DNA for the CDR3 is TGTGCCAGCAGCCAAGCTAACTCCTACAATGAGCAGTTCTTC. V is TRBV3-1 and J is TRBJ2-1; D is unresolved. Trimming removed 1 base from V and 0 bases from J, with 4 bases in between. The length of the CDR3 is 14 residues. Germline V gene lookup returns CDR1 LGHDT and CDR2 YNNKEL (reference sequence).

This clonotype appeared many times. The rearrangement uses TRBV20-1 and TRBJ2-3; 11 bases fit TRBD2. Germline V lookup: CDR1 DFQATT, CDR2 SNEGSKA (reference sequence). This CDR3 comprises 17 residues. Trimming took 6 bases from V and 3 from J; bases not matched to a gene: 14. The CDR3 bases are TGCAGTGCACGAAGACTAGCGGGAAGGTCGGGAACAGATACGCAGTATTTT. Translation gives CSARRLAGRSGTDTQYF.

This clonotype has a handful of counts. V is TRBV7-9 and J is TRBJ2-3; the match to TRBD2 covers 7 bases. The CDR3 sequence is 15 residues long. The germline CDR1 and CDR2 sequences are SEHNR and FQNEAQ (reference sequence). Unmatched junction bases numbered 10, after V lost 5 bases and J lost 5 bases. CDR3 bases: TGTGCCAGCAGCGAGGTGGCGGGAGTCAGAGATACGCAGTATTTT. It translates to CASSEVAGVRDTQYF.

In this sample, this clonotype turned up many times. This sequence joins TRBV7-8 and TRBJ1-2; no clear D. Germline CDR1 SGHVS, CDR2 FQNEAQ. V dropped 1 base and J dropped 3 bases, with 9 bases sitting between them. This CDR3 has 14 amino acids. CDR3 coding DNA: TGTGCCAGCAGCTTAGAATTGGCTGACTATGGCTACACCTTC. The encoded protein is CASSLELADYGYTF.

This chain joins TRBV28 and TRBJ2-5; 9 bases are shared with TRBD2. In germline, CDR1 is MDHEN, CDR2 SYDVKM. The V segment lost 5 bases and the J segment 1 base; nucleotides outside the gene matches: 11. The CDR3 is 17 amino acids. The CDR3 protein is CASSVVAGALPQETQYF. The DNA for the CDR3 is TGTGCCAGCAGTGTTGTAGCGGGGGCGCTCCCCCAAGAGACCCAGTACTTC.

This clonotype occurred many times. The chain has TRBV27 and TRBJ2-2; TRBD2 matches 8 bases. The CDR3 runs 18 residues. Germline assignment: CDR1 MNHEY and CDR2 SMNVEV (reference sequence). Germline trimming cut 3 bases from V and 8 bases from J; bases unmatched to any gene: 17. CDR3 sequence (DNA): TGTGCCAGCAGTTTTCGGGGGATTTTGAGCGGGAGTGGTGGGGAGCTGTTTTTT. Its protein product is CASSFRGILSGSGGELFF.

At least ten counts were recorded for this clonotype. The gene calls are TRBV29-1 and TRBJ2-1; unclear D gene. Trimming removed 3 bases from V and 0 bases from J, with 12 bases in between. The germline gives CDR1 SQVTM, CDR2 ANQGSEA. The CDR3 is 15 amino acids. The DNA for the CDR3 is TGCAGCGTTGACCCGGTTCCGAGCTCCTACAATGAGCAGTTCTTC. This codes for CSVDPVPSSYNEQFF.

This clonotype was seen at least ten times. This chain connects TRBV20-1 to TRBJ2-1, with D unclear. Germline V CDR1 and CDR2: DFQATT, SNEGSKA (reference sequence). CDR3 length: 12 residues. V was pared by 1 base and J by 10 bases, with 11 bases between. In DNA form, the CDR3 reads TGCAGTGCTAGAGCGTTGCGGAGCGAGCAGTTCTTC. Amino acids: CSARALRSEQFF.

In its sample, this clonotype was seen a few times. This CDR3 is CATSEHSGRLLDTQYF. CDR3 DNA: TGTGCCACCAGTGAACATAGCGGGAGGCTCCTGGATACGCAGTATTTT. V is TRBV24-1 and J is TRBJ2-3, with 10 bases identical to TRBD2. The J segment lost 6 bases and the V segment lost 4 bases, leaving 9 bases of the junction unmatched. The CDR3 extends over 16 amino acids. CDR1 is KGHDR, CDR2 SFDVKD, per germline.

The table lists this clonotype with many counts. The CDR3 DNA reads TGCAGTGCCCCTGAAGAGACCCAGTACTTC. Translated, it gives CSAPEETQYF. V and J are TRBV20-1 and TRBJ2-5, with D unresolved. The CDR3 length is 10 residues. The V gene lost 6 bases and the J gene lost 3 bases, with 5 bases spanning the gap. CDR1 DFQATT and CDR2 SNEGSKA come from the germline V gene (reference sequence).

This clonotype appeared many times. V and J are TRBV29-1 and TRBJ2-1, with 9 nucleotides matching TRBD2. The CDR3 is made up of 15 amino acids. From germline, CDR1 is SQVTM and CDR2 ANQGSEA. V lost 4 bases and J lost 8; bases outside the gene matches: 12. The CDR3 sequence: CSVGRGGGGADEQFF. CDR3 DNA sequence: TGCAGCGTTGGAAGGGGCGGCGGGGGGGCTGATGAGCAGTTCTTC.

The table lists this clonotype with many counts. The J gene is TRBJ1-5, the V gene TRBV5-1; perhaps TRBD1 as D (6 bases). This CDR3 is built from 15 residues. Germline V gene data show CDR1 as SGHRS and CDR2 as YFSETQ. Trimming pared 0 bases from V and 0 bases from J, leaving 7 bases between. The CDR3 DNA reads TGCGCCAGCAGCTTGGGGGACAATAGCAATCAGCCCCAGCATTTT. Its translation: CASSLGDNSNQPQHF. The full variable domain, rest sourced from reference TRBV5-1 and TRBJ1-5, is KAGVTQTPRYLIKTRGQQVTLSCSPISGHRSVSWYQQTPGQGLQFLFEYFSETQRNKGNFPGRFSGRQFSNSRSEMNVSTLELGDSALYLCASSLGDNSNQPQHFGDGTRLSIL.

Ten or more counts support this clonotype. J is TRBJ2-3 and V is TRBV20-1; 9 bases line up with TRBD2. CDR1 and CDR2 from the germline V gene are DFQATT and SNEGSKA (reference sequence). The CDR3 loop spans 15 amino acids. V lost 3 bases and J lost 2; bases outside the gene matches: 6. Here the CDR3 reads CSASTLAGYTDTQYF. As DNA, the CDR3 is TGCAGTGCTAGTACGCTAGCGGGGTACACAGATACGCAGTATTTT.

This clonotype was seen at least ten times. This sequence joins TRBV28 and TRBJ1-5; TRBD1 is a possible D gene (5 bases). V was trimmed by 6 bases and J by 5 bases, leaving 8 bases between them. The germline gives CDR1 MDHEN, CDR2 SYDVKM. CDR3 length: 12 amino acids. The CDR3, as DNA: TGTGCCAGCAGCACAGGCTATCAGCCCCAGCATTTT. Its protein is CASSTGYQPQHF.

The table lists this clonotype with a count of one. A much larger clone sits a single nucleotide away, making a read error possible. CDR3 sequence reads: CAISETFNSPLHF. The DNA of the CDR3 is TGTGCCATCAGTGAGACGTTCAATTCACCCCTCCACTTT. V gene TRBV10-3 combines with J gene TRBJ1-6, with unresolved D. CDR3 length: 13 amino acids. Germline CDR1 is ENHRY and CDR2 is SYGVKD. V gave up 2 bases and J gave up 7 bases, with 6 bases separating them.

This clonotype was counted at least ten times. This chain uses TRBV5-1 with TRBJ2-7; D not certain. The CDR3 consists of 12 residues. Trimming removed 0 bases from V and 5 bases from J, with 6 bases in between. Germline CDR1 SGHRS, CDR2 YFSETQ. Written as DNA, the CDR3 is TGCGCCAGCAGCTTGGGGGTGGACGAGCAGTACTTC. Amino acid sequence: CASSLGVDEQYF. The whole variable domain, filled in from reference TRBV5-1 and TRBJ2-7, reads KAGVTQTPRYLIKTRGQQVTLSCSPISGHRSVSWYQQTPGQGLQFLFEYFSETQRNKGNFPGRFSGRQFSNSRSEMNVSTLELGDSALYLCASSLGVDEQYFGPGTRLTVT.

The rearrangement joins TRBV20-1 to TRBJ2-1; D is perhaps TRBD2 (6 bases). CDR1 DFQATT and CDR2 SNEGSKA come from the germline V gene (reference sequence). The CDR3 is made up of 21 amino acids. The V end lost 1 base, the J end lost 1 base, and 29 bases lay between the germline ends. CDR3 residues: CSARAFPGTLTPLRSYNEQFF. CDR3 in DNA: TGCAGTGCTAGAGCTTTCCCCGGGACTCTTACACCTCTAAGGTCCTACAATGAGCAGTTCTTC.

This clonotype was counted only a few times. V usage is TRBV7-2 and J usage is TRBJ2-1; D possibly matches TRBD1 or TRBD2 (5 bases each). The CDR3 is made up of 17 amino acids. V was clipped by 2 bases and J by 1 base, with 15 bases between them. The germline gives CDR1 SGHTA, CDR2 FQGNSA. CDR3: CASSLFRLGGSYNEQFF. DNA of the CDR3: TGTGCCAGCAGCTTATTTCGACTTGGGGGTTCCTACAATGAGCAGTTCTTC.

This clonotype was seen a handful of times. This chain joins TRBV18 and TRBJ2-7; 9 bases align to TRBD2. CDR3 length equals 15 residues. CDR1 and CDR2 from the germline V gene are KGHSH and LQKENI. The ends lost 5 bases at V and 3 bases at J; junction bases unmatched: 8. Written as DNA, the CDR3 is TGTGCCAGCTCAGCGGGGACTAGCCGAAACTACGAGCAGTACTTC. This codes for CASSAGTSRNYEQYF. Full variable domain (rest looked up from reference TRBV18 and TRBJ2-7): NAGVMQNPRHLVRRRGQEARLRCSPMKGHSHVYWYRQLPEEGLKFMVYLQKENIIDESGMPKERFSAEFPKEGPSILRIQQVVRGDSAAYFCASSAGTSRNYEQYFGPGTRLTVT.